This section outlines one T cell receptor (beta chain) sequence together with its context. The data belong to a study of T cell changes during pregnancy in multiple sclerosis. Repertoires were generated with immunoSEQ multiplex PCR, while TCRdb's copy carries only in-frame clones and drops some. The data contain approximately 57,000 clones, roughly 90% of them singletons. The receptor was isolated from a female donor in good health, enrolled as a control in a pregnancy study. The input for sequencing was peripheral blood, taken after pregnancy.

The CDR3 DNA reads TGCGCCAGCAGTCAATCCCTTTCGGACGGGGACTCCTACGAGCAGTACTTC. Its protein product is CASSQSLSDGDSYEQYF. The chain carries TRBV23-1 and TRBJ2-7; D may be TRBD2 (5 bases). TRBV23-1 is identified as an open reading frame with a role that is uncertain. The V end was cut by 0 bases, the J end by 0 bases, with 15 bases between. The CDR3 spans 17 residues.